These 29 T cell receptor beta chains were sequenced from one sample in a study of blood T cell repertoires in COVID-19. Profiled with immunoSEQ multiplex PCR; TCRdb holds only in-frame clones, not every one. Among roughly 100,000 clones listed, roughly 90% were seen once. Source material: peripheral blood. The receptors here all came from a woman older than 75 with acute or convalescent COVID-19.

The rearrangement links TRBV25-1 to TRBJ2-7; tentatively, D is TRBD1 (6 bases). The CDR3 totals 14 residues. Trimming removed 6 bases at V and 5 bases at J, with 17 bases between. Germline V gene data show CDR1 as MGHDK and CDR2 as SYGVNS. CDR3 sequence: CASRSVTGINEQYF. For the CDR3, the DNA is TGTGCCAGCAGAAGTGTTACAGGGATCAACGAGCAGTACTTC.

The chain carries TRBV6-5 and TRBJ1-2; TRBD1 is a possible D gene (5 bases). Germline V gene sequence: CDR1 MNHEY, CDR2 SVGAGI. The CDR3 is 13 amino acids. The V gene lost 8 bases and the J gene lost 8 bases, with 18 bases spanning the gap. CDR3 nucleotide sequence: TGTGCCAGCTGGGGCAGGGATAGGGGAGGCTACACCTTC. Protein product: CASWGRDRGGYTF.

This clone has just one count. V is TRBV15 and J is TRBJ2-7; weak D call: TRBD2 (5 bases). CDR1 is LNHNV, CDR2 YYDKDF, per germline (reference sequence). The CDR3 is 11 amino acids. Trimming removed 0 bases from V and 9 bases from J, with 6 bases in between. The CDR3 DNA reads TGTGCCACCAGCAGAGATGGGAGGCAGTACTTC. It translates to CATSRDGRQYF.

The chain is built from TRBV18 and TRBJ1-2; D not certain. Germline V CDR1 and CDR2: KGHSH, LQKENI. The germline V and J ends were trimmed by 3 bases and 4 bases, with 18 bases remaining between them. The CDR3 spans 16 residues. The CDR3 coding sequence is TGTGCCAGCTCACCGAGTATGGCCGGGGAAGTCTATGGCTACACCTTC. The encoded protein is CASSPSMAGEVYGYTF. The variable domain in full, completed from reference TRBV18 and TRBJ1-2, reads NAGVMQNPRHLVRRRGQEARLRCSPMKGHSHVYWYRQLPEEGLKFMVYLQKENIIDESGMPKERFSAEFPKEGPSILRIQQVVRGDSAAYFCASSPSMAGEVYGYTFGSGTRLTVV.

The chain joins TRBV11-1 to TRBJ2-7; TRBD1 might be the D (6 bases). V gave up 6 bases and J gave up 2 bases, with 11 bases separating them. This CDR3 has 13 amino acids. The V gene's germline CDR1 is SGHAT and CDR2 FQDESV (reference sequence). This chain's CDR3 is CASRTGQPYEQYF. CDR3 DNA sequence: TGTGCCAGCAGAACCGGACAGCCCTACGAGCAGTACTTC.

The J gene is TRBJ2-2, the V gene TRBV5-1, with D tentatively TRBD2 (6 bases). This CDR3 is built from 15 residues. V lost 3 bases and J lost 7, with 16 bases in between. CDR1 and CDR2 (germline): SGHRS, YFSETQ. CDR3 loop: CASSYGLPGGGELFF. CDR3 in DNA: TGCGCCAGCAGCTATGGACTACCTGGGGGCGGGGAGCTGTTTTTT.

V gene TRBV10-3 combines with J gene TRBJ1-6, with 7 bases fitting TRBD1. The V gene end was trimmed by 6 bases and the J gene end by 8 bases; junction bases not matched to a gene: 10. There are 15 residues in the CDR3. The germline V gene has CDR1 ENHRY and CDR2 SYGVKD. As DNA, the CDR3 is TGTGCCATCAGCCACAGGGGTCCCCGCGATTCACCCCTCCACTTT. Amino acids: CAISHRGPRDSPLHF.

The CDR3 sequence: CASSLADYQETQYF. The CDR3 DNA reads as TGTGCCAGCAGCTTGGCAGATTACCAAGAGACCCAGTACTTC. The V call is TRBV5-5, the J call TRBJ2-5; D unresolved. The germline CDR1 and CDR2 sequences are SGHKS and YYEKEE (reference sequence). V was clipped by 0 bases and J by 0 bases, with 6 bases between them. This CDR3 has 14 residues.

V and J are TRBV15 and TRBJ2-7, with D possibly TRBD1 on 5 matching bases. Trimming took off 0 bases at V and 7 bases at J, with 7 bases between the two ends. There are 12 residues in the CDR3. CDR1 LNHNV and CDR2 YYDKDF come from the germline V gene (reference sequence). The CDR3 loop is CATSRDRVEQYF. CDR3 nucleotides: TGTGCCACCAGCAGAGACAGGGTTGAGCAGTACTTC.

J is TRBJ1-1 and V is TRBV5-1, with 7 bases lining up with TRBD1. This CDR3 contains 14 residues. V trimming: 4 bases; J trimming: 1 base; junction bases outside the gene matches: 4. CDR1 and CDR2 from the germline V gene are SGHRS and YFSETQ. The CDR3: CASSIYRGNTEAFF. The CDR3 bases are TGCGCCAGCAGCATCTACAGGGGGAACACTGAAGCTTTCTTT.

The V gene is TRBV7-3, the J gene TRBJ2-5; 12 nucleotides line up with TRBD1. Unmatched junction bases numbered 11, after V lost 4 bases and J lost 5 bases. Germline values: CDR1 SGHTA, CDR2 FQGTGA. The CDR3 contains 17 residues. The CDR3 spells CASSSPPGTGGGETQYF. The CDR3 DNA is TGTGCCAGCAGCTCCCCCCCCGGGACAGGGGGCGGTGAGACCCAGTACTTC.

This clone came up a few times. This chain joins TRBV6-5 and TRBJ2-7; TRBD2 agrees at 9 bases. From germline, CDR1 is MNHEY and CDR2 SVGAGI. This CDR3 is 16 amino acids long. With 0 bases clipped from V and 4 bases from J, the junction kept 7 bases outside the gene matches. DNA of the CDR3: TGTGCCAGCAGTTACTCTCCTAGCGGGGATATGTACGAGCAGTACTTC. Amino acids: CASSYSPSGDMYEQYF.

The CDR3 loop reads CASSRIVSEAFF. The CDR3 bases are TGTGCCAGCAGCCGTATAGTGTCTGAAGCTTTCTTT. This chain links TRBV7-2 with TRBJ1-1; D uncertain. Germline V gene data show CDR1 as SGHTA and CDR2 as FQGNSA. V shed 5 bases and J shed 6 bases, with 10 bases lying between them. This CDR3 is built from 12 residues. The complete variable domain, with remaining parts taken from reference TRBV7-2 and TRBJ1-1, reads GAGVSQSPSNKVTEKGKDVELRCDPISGHTALYWYRQSLGQGLEFLIYFQGNSAPDKSGLPSDRFSAERTGGSVSTLTIQRTQQEDSAVYLCASSRIVSEAFFGQGTRLTVV.

This chain uses TRBV5-1 with TRBJ2-5, with 7 bases aligning to TRBD1. The CDR3 spans 13 residues. Germline CDR1 SGHRS, CDR2 YFSETQ. V lost 4 bases to trimming and J lost 1 base; unmatched junction nucleotides: 1. The CDR3 region is CASSRQGQETQYF. The CDR3 nucleotides are TGCGCCAGCAGCCGACAGGGCCAAGAGACCCAGTACTTC. Together with reference TRBV5-1 and TRBJ2-5, the CDR3 gives the full variable domain: KAGVTQTPRYLIKTRGQQVTLSCSPISGHRSVSWYQQTPGQGLQFLFEYFSETQRNKGNFPGRFSGRQFSNSRSEMNVSTLELGDSALYLCASSRQGQETQYFGPGTRLLVL.

The CDR3 DNA follows: TGTGCCAGCAGCCACTGGACTAGCCCAGATACGCAGTATTTT. As protein: CASSHWTSPDTQYF. The J gene is TRBJ2-3, the V gene TRBV5-4; 8 bases line up with TRBD2. V shed 4 bases and J 4 bases; nucleotides not matched to a gene: 5. Germline V gives CDR1 SGHNT, CDR2 YYREEE (reference sequence). The CDR3 consists of 14 residues.

The rearrangement links TRBV5-4 to TRBJ2-7; 10 bases are a match to TRBD2. With 3 bases clipped from V and 0 bases from J, the junction kept 3 bases outside the gene matches. The CDR3 has 15 residues. Germline-derived CDR1 and CDR2 are SGHNT and YYREEE (reference sequence). For the CDR3, the DNA is TGTGCCAGCAGCTGGCTAGCGGGGGCCTCCTACGAGCAGTACTTC. It is translated as CASSWLAGASYEQYF. The full variable domain, in which reference TRBV5-4 and TRBJ2-7 provide the parts outside the CDR3, is ETGVTQSPTHLIKTRGQQVTLRCSSQSGHNTVSWYQQALGQGPQFIFQYYREEENGRGNFPPRFSGLQFPNYSSELNVNALELDDSALYLCASSWLAGASYEQYFGPGTRLTVT.

V is TRBV5-8 and J is TRBJ1-4, with 8 positions matching TRBD1. There are 16 residues in the CDR3. Trimming took 0 bases from V and 4 from J; bases not matched to a gene: 5. CDR1 and CDR2 (germline): SGHTS, YDEGEE. The CDR3 coding sequence is TGTGCCAGCAGCTTGGTGTATGGACAGGGTAATGAAAAACTGTTTTTT. This translates into CASSLVYGQGNEKLFF.

V is TRBV18 and J is TRBJ1-3; D call uncertain. This CDR3 region has 13 residues. The germline V and J ends were trimmed by 0 bases and 4 bases, with 4 bases remaining between them. Germline-derived CDR1 and CDR2 are KGHSH and LQKENI. The CDR3 region has the DNA TGTGCCAGCTCACCACCCTCGGGAAACACCATATATTTT. Its protein is CASSPPSGNTIYF.

The genes are TRBV5-1 and TRBJ2-1; 9 bases fit TRBD2. Losses at the gene ends were 0 bases for V and 4 bases for J; bases not matched to a gene: 5. Germline CDR1 is SGHRS and CDR2 is YFSETQ. This CDR3 is built from 16 residues. The CDR3 bases are TGCGCCAGCAGCTTGGAGCCGACTAGCGGATACAATGAGCAGTTCTTC. It encodes CASSLEPTSGYNEQFF.

This sequence joins TRBV3-1 (or the pseudogene TRBV3-2) and TRBJ2-1; 11 nucleotides match TRBD2. The J segment lost 5 bases and the V segment lost 3 bases, leaving 6 bases of the junction unmatched. The CDR3 is made up of 16 amino acids. Germline CDR1 and CDR2: LGHDT and YNNKEL (reference sequence). CDR3 coding DNA: TGTGCCAGCAGCCAGGTTCTAGCGGGGGGTCACAATGAGCAGTTCTTC. Translation gives CASSQVLAGGHNEQFF.

About this clone itself: Distinct nucleotide sequences in the sample also encode this CDR3. The chain recombines TRBV2 with TRBJ1-1, with D tentatively TRBD1 (6 bases). The V end lost 2 bases, the J end lost 6 bases, and 10 bases lay between the germline ends. Germline V gene lookup returns CDR1 SNHLY and CDR2 FYNNEI. The CDR3 covers 13 residues. The CDR3 reads CASSEQGLAEAFF. The CDR3 DNA reads as TGTGCCAGCAGTGAACAGGGGTTAGCTGAAGCTTTCTTT.

This chain uses TRBV6-5 with TRBJ1-5; a weak D match, TRBD1 (5 bases). This CDR3 is 13 amino acids long. V was trimmed by 7 bases and J by 4 bases, leaving 11 bases between them. The germline gives CDR1 MNHEY, CDR2 SVGAGI. This CDR3 reads CASILGQNQPQHF. In DNA form, the CDR3 reads TGTGCCAGCATACTCGGACAAAATCAGCCCCAGCATTTT.

The chain recombines TRBV2 with TRBJ2-1, with TRBD2 matching 8 bases. Per germline, CDR1 SNHLY and CDR2 FYNNEI. This CDR3 has 15 residues. The V segment lost 4 bases and the J segment 7 bases; nucleotides outside the gene matches: 9. Here the CDR3 reads CASSGQRGPVNEQFF. Written as DNA, the CDR3 is TGTGCCAGCAGTGGCCAGCGGGGGCCCGTGAATGAGCAGTTCTTC.

The rearrangement uses TRBV6-6 and TRBJ1-3; D is uncertain. This CDR3 contains 15 residues. With 0 bases removed from V and 5 bases from J, the gap between germline ends came to 11 bases. Germline V gene data show CDR1 as MNHNY and CDR2 as SVGAGI (reference sequence). The DNA for the CDR3 is TGTGCCAGCAGTTACTCAGCCACCGTCAGAAACACCATATATTTT. Its translation: CASSYSATVRNTIYF.

With regard to this clone: The junction differs from germline at one of its ends, possibly a read error. This sequence joins TRBV5-1 and TRBJ2-7, with a possible D match to TRBD2 (6 bases). The CDR3 has 14 residues. Germline V gene lookup returns CDR1 SGHRS and CDR2 YFSETQ. The CDR3 sequence: CARSRPARGAEQYF. The CDR3 bases are TGCGCCCGCAGCCGCCCCGCGCGCGGGGCCGAGCAGTACTTC. Looking up the rest from reference TRBV5-1 and TRBJ2-7 gives the full variable domain: KAGVTQTPRYLIKTRGQQVTLSCSPISGHRSVSWYQQTPGQGLQFLFEYFSETQRNKGNFPGRFSGRQFSNSRSEMNVSTLELGDSALYLCARSRPARGAEQYFGPGTRLTVT.

CDR3 region: CASSPPRRVQETQYF. For the CDR3, the DNA is TGTGCCAGCAGCCCACCCCGACGGGTACAAGAGACCCAGTACTTC. J is TRBJ2-5 and V is TRBV7-9, with no clear D. CDR1 and CDR2 (germline): SEHNR, FQNEAQ (reference sequence). The ends were cut back, 5 bases at V and 2 bases at J, with 15 bases in the middle. The CDR3 totals 15 residues.

The genes are TRBV6-6 and TRBJ2-7; D may be TRBD1 (6 bases). The V gene lost 5 bases and the J gene lost 3 bases, with 14 bases spanning the gap. CDR1 MNHNY and CDR2 SVGAGI come from the germline V gene (reference sequence). CDR3 length equals 14 residues. CDR3 loop: CASSDTGHIYEQYF. The CDR3 DNA follows: TGTGCCAGCAGTGACACGGGACACATCTACGAGCAGTACTTC.

The chain recombines TRBV7-9 with TRBJ2-7, with TRBD1 identical over 9 bases. The V and J ends lost 5 bases and 9 bases, in that order; junction bases with no gene match: 14. Looked up from germline, CDR1 is SEHNR and CDR2 is FQNEAQ (reference sequence). This CDR3 comprises 15 residues. The CDR3 protein is CASSTTGGVLPGQYF. CDR3 sequence (DNA): TGTGCCAGCAGCACGACAGGGGGGGTCCTACCGGGGCAGTACTTC.

The chain employs TRBV5-1 and TRBJ2-7; a weak D match, TRBD1 (5 bases). V lost 3 bases to trimming and J lost 4 bases, with 8 bases between them. Germline V CDR1 and CDR2: SGHRS, YFSETQ. The CDR3 length is 12 residues. DNA for the CDR3: TGCGCCAGCAGCTCTCAGGGTTACGAGCAGTACTTC. Amino acids: CASSSQGYEQYF.